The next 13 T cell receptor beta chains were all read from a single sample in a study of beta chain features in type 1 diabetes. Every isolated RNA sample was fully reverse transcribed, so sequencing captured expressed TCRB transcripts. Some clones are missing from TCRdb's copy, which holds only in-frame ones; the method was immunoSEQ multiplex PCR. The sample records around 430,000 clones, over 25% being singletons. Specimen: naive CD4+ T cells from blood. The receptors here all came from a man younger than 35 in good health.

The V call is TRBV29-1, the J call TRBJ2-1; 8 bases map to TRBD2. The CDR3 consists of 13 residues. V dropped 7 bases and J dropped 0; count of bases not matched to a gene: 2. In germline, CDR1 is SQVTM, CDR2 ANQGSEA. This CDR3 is CSAREDSYNEQFF. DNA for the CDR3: TGCAGCGCGCGGGAGGACTCCTACAATGAGCAGTTCTTC.

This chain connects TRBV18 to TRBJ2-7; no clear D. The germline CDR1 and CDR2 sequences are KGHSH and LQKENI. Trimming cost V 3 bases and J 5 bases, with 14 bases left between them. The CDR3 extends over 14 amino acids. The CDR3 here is CASSPLKGYDEQYF. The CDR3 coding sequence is TGTGCCAGCTCACCCCTGAAGGGATACGACGAGCAGTACTTC.

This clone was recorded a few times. CDR3 bases: TGCGCCAGCAGCCAAGCCCAGGGACGTCCTAACGAGCAGTACTTC. This encodes CASSQAQGRPNEQYF. This chain connects TRBV4-1 to TRBJ2-7; tentatively, D is TRBD1 or TRBD2 (5 bases each). Trimming took 1 base from V and 5 from J, leaving 15 bases between them. The CDR3 contains 15 residues. The V gene's germline CDR1 is MGHRA and CDR2 YSYEKL.

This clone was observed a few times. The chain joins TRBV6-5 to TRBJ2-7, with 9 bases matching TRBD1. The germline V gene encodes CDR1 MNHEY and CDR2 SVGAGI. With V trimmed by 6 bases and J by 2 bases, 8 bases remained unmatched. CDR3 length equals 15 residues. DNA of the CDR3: TGTGCCAGCAGCTCCGGACAGGGGATTACCTACGAGCAGTACTTC. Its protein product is CASSSGQGITYEQYF.

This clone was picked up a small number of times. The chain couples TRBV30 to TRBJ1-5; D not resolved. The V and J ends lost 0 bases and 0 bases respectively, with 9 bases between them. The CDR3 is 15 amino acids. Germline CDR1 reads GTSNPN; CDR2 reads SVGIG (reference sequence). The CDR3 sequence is CAWSVSGRSNQPQHF. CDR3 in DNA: TGTGCCTGGAGTGTATCGGGTCGTAGCAATCAGCCCCAGCATTTT. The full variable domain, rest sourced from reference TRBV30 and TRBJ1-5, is SQTIHQWPATLVQPVGSPLSLECTVEGTSNPNLYWYRQAAGRGLQLLFYSVGIGQISSEVPQNLSASRPQDRQFILSSKKLLLSDSGFYLCAWSVSGRSNQPQHFGDGTRLSIL.

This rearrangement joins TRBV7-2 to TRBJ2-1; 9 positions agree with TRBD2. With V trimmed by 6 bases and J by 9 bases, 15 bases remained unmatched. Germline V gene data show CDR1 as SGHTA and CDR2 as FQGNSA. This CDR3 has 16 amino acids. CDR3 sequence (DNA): TGTGCCAGCAGGAAACTAGCGGGCGTCTCCTACGGTGAGCAGTTCTTC. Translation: CASRKLAGVSYGEQFF.

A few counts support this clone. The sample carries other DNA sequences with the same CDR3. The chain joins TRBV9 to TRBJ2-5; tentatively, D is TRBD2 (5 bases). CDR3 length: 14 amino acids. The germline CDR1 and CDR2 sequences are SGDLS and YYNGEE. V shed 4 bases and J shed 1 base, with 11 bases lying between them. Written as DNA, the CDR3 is TGTGCCAGCAGCCCCCCCAGCGGCCAAGAGACCCAGTACTTC. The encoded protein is CASSPPSGQETQYF. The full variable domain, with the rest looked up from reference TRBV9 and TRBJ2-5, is DSGVTQTPKHLITATGQRVTLRCSPRSGDLSVYWYQQSLDQGLQFLIQYYNGEERAKGNILERFSAQQFPDLHSELNLSSLELGDSALYFCASSPPSGQETQYFGPGTRLLVL.

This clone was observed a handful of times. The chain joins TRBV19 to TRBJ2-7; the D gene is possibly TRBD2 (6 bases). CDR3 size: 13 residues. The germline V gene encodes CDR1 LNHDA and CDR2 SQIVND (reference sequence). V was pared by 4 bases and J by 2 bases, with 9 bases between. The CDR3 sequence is CASSRGLAYEQYF. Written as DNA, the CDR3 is TGTGCCAGTAGTAGGGGACTTGCCTACGAGCAGTACTTC.

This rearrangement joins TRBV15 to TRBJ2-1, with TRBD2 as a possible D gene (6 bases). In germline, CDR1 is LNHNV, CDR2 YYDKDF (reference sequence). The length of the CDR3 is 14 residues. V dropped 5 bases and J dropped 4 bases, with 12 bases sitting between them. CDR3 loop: CATSARDLYNEQFF. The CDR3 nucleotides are TGTGCCACCAGCGCCCGGGACTTATACAATGAGCAGTTCTTC.

The CDR3: CAWSFTIRASGRVDEQFF. The CDR3 region has the DNA TGTGCCTGGAGTTTTACGATCCGGGCTAGCGGGAGAGTCGATGAGCAGTTCTTC. The chain recombines TRBV30 with TRBJ2-1, with 10 bases fitting TRBD2. J was trimmed by 8 bases and V by 2 bases; bases with no gene match: 18. The germline V gene has CDR1 GTSNPN and CDR2 SVGIG (reference sequence). The CDR3 is made up of 18 amino acids.

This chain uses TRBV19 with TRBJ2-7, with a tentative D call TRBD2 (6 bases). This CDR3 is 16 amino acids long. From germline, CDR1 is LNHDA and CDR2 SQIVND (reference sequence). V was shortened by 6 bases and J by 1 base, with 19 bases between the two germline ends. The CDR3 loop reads CASSDNSGTASYEQYF. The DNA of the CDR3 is TGTGCCAGTAGCGACAACTCCGGGACTGCTTCCTACGAGCAGTACTTC.

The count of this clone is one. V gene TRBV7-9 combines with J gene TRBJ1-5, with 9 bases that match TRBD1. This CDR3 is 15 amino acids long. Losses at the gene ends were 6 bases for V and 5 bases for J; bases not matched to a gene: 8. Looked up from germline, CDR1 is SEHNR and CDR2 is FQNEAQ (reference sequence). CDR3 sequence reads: CASSPDRGRDQPQHF. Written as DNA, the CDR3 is TGTGCCAGCAGTCCGGACAGGGGACGGGATCAGCCCCAGCATTTT.

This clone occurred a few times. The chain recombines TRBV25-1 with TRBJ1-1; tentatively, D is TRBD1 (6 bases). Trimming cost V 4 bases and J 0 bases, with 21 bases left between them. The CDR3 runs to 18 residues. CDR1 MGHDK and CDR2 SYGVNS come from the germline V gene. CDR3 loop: CASSGPGHGILMNTEAFF. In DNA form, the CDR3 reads TGTGCCAGCAGTGGGCCGGGACACGGGATCCTAATGAACACTGAAGCTTTCTTT.